A selection of T cell receptor beta chains follows, all from one sample in a study of T-cell reconstitution after alpha-beta-depleted transplantation in children. Via MiXCR, TCRdb re-called the PCR reads, giving one row per CDR3 protein. The sample has 200,000 to 250,000 distinct CDR3 sequences, roughly a tenth seen once. Material: PBMCs from the stem cell graft donor, obtained from the stem cell graft. These receptors came from a human donor who donated a stem cell graft to a child with SCID. Each CDR3 is given with its conserved first and last residue. The D gene is left open where the match is weak. Clone size is given for some rows only: seen once, a few or many times, or a class if the clone is expanded.

>many|TRBJ1-2|TRBV7-9|.
CASRAAGNYGYTF
TGTGCCAGCAGAGCAGCTGGAAACTATGGCTACACCTTC
>.|TRBJ2-3|TRBV5-1|TRBD2
CASSLAGRLTDTQYF
TGCGCCAGCAGCTTGGCCGGGAGGCTTACAGATACGCAGTATTTT
>few|TRBJ2-3|TRBV5-1|TRBD2
CASYRTSGGVPTDTQYF
TGCGCCAGCTACCGGACTAGCGGGGGAGTCCCCACAGATACGCAGTATTTT
>many|TRBJ2-1|TRBV20-1|TRBD1
CSAPRDRDYNEQFF
TGCAGTGCACCCCGGGACAGGGACTACAATGAGCAGTTCTTC
>many|TRBJ2-4|TRBV3-1|.
CASSQGSQNIQYF
TGTGCCAGCAGCCAAGGGAGCCAAAACATTCAGTACTTC
>many|TRBJ1-6|TRBV12-3/TRBV12-4|TRBD1
CASSLGRGLSPLHF
TGTGCCAGCAGTTTAGGCAGGGGGCTTTCACCCCTCCACTTT
>many|TRBJ2-3|TRBV5-1|TRBD2
CASSGFPGLVGDTQYF
TGCGCCAGCAGCGGGTTCCCGGGACTAGTGGGAGATACGCAGTATTTT
>many|TRBJ1-5|TRBV5-1|.
CASTQGPNQPQHF
TGCGCCAGCACCCAGGGGCCAAATCAGCCCCAGCATTTT
>many|TRBJ2-7|TRBV25-1|TRBD1
CASSVHRGAYEQYF
TGTGCCAGCAGTGTACACAGGGGTGCATACGAGCAGTACTTC
>many|TRBJ1-6|TRBV20-1|.
CSARPTENNSPLHF
TGCAGTGCTAGACCGACAGAGAATAATTCACCCCTCCACTTT
>many|TRBJ1-2|TRBV28|TRBD1
CASSPRQGARIYGYTF
TGTGCCAGCAGTCCAAGACAGGGGGCGCGAATCTATGGCTACACCTTC
>many|TRBJ2-1|TRBV20-1|TRBD2
CSARSTSGIYNEQFF
TGCAGTGCTAGATCGACTAGCGGGATTTACAATGAGCAGTTCTTC
>many|TRBJ2-3|TRBV4-2|.
CASSQVPGESTDTQYF
TGTGCCAGCAGCCAAGTTCCGGGGGAGAGCACAGATACGCAGTATTTT
>many|TRBJ1-1|TRBV6-5|.
CASSYSGGRPEAFF
TGTGCCAGCAGTTACTCGGGGGGCCGCCCAGAAGCTTTCTTT
>many|TRBJ1-2|TRBV2|TRBD1
CASRDTGGAGVYGYTF
TGTGCCAGCAGGGACACAGGGGGCGCCGGGGTCTATGGCTACACCTTC
>few|TRBJ1-3|TRBV4-1|TRBD1
CASSPMWTGAAGNTIYF
TGCGCCAGCAGCCCGATGTGGACAGGGGCGGCTGGAAACACCATATATTTT
>many|TRBJ1-2|TRBV7-2|.
CASSLESGVGYTF
TGTGCCAGCAGCTTAGAGTCAGGGGTAGGCTACACCTTC
>many|TRBJ2-5|TRBV5-1|.
CASSLGGIKETQYF
TGCGCCAGCAGCTTAGGAGGGATTAAAGAGACCCAGTACTTC
>.|TRBJ1-2|TRBV5-1|.
CASSLPGFGYTF
TGCGCCAGCAGCTTGCCAGGGTTTGGCTACACCTTC
>many|TRBJ1-2|TRBV4-2|.
CASSQGGTAVDGYTF
TGTGCCAGCAGCCAAGGAGGGACGGCAGTCGATGGCTACACCTTC
>many|TRBJ1-2|TRBV5-6|TRBD1
CASSPGQENYGYTF
TGTGCCAGCAGCCCAGGACAGGAGAACTATGGCTACACCTTC
>many|TRBJ1-1|TRBV6-5|TRBD1
CASSWDRGQNTEAFF
TGTGCCAGCAGTTGGGACAGGGGACAGAACACTGAAGCTTTCTTT
>many|TRBJ1-2|TRBV2|TRBD1
CASRASGTGGYGYTF
TGTGCCAGCAGAGCTTCCGGGACAGGGGGGTATGGCTACACCTTC
>many|TRBJ1-5|TRBV7-9|.
CASSSRVDQPQHF
TGTGCCAGCAGCTCGAGGGTGGATCAGCCCCAGCATTTT
>many|TRBJ1-2|TRBV5-1|.
CASSFRVANYGYTF
TGCGCCAGCAGCTTCAGGGTGGCAAACTATGGCTACACCTTC
>many|TRBJ2-3|TRBV28|.
CASSMTGGYTQYF
TGTGCCAGCAGTATGACAGGCGGGTATACGCAGTATTTT
>many|TRBJ1-4|TRBV20-1|.
CSARDQDPGGDEKLFF
TGCAGTGCTAGAGATCAGGATCCAGGAGGGGATGAAAAACTGTTTTTT
>.|TRBJ2-7|TRBV4-3|.
CASSQASRGGDYEQYF
TGCGCCAGCAGCCAAGCAAGCCGAGGGGGTGACTACGAGCAGTACTTC
>many|TRBJ2-5|TRBV29-1|.
CSVALGGGETQYF
TGCAGCGTTGCTTTGGGCGGCGGAGAGACCCAGTACTTC
>many|TRBJ2-1|TRBV19|TRBD1
CASSMSGQGRNEQFF
TGTGCCAGTAGTATGTCAGGACAGGGGCGCAATGAGCAGTTCTTC
>many|TRBJ2-1|TRBV5-1|TRBD2
CASSRNSGGAHNEQFF
TGCGCCAGCAGCCGTAATAGCGGGGGGGCACACAATGAGCAGTTCTTC
>many|TRBJ2-7|TRBV7-2|.
CASSFAERFRGEQYF
TGTGCCAGCAGCTTTGCAGAGCGGTTCAGAGGCGAGCAGTACTTC
>.|TRBJ2-7|TRBV7-9|.
CSSSLGSRDGEQYF
TGTTCCAGCAGCTTAGGCTCCCGGGACGGCGAGCAGTACTTC
>many|TRBJ2-2|TRBV7-2|.
CASNRDGRGTGELFF
TGTGCCAGCAACAGAGACGGGCGGGGCACCGGGGAGCTGTTTTTT
>few|TRBJ2-7|TRBV7-8|.
CASSNLAGEQYF
TGTGCCAGCAGCAACCTGGCGGGAGAGCAGTACTTC
>once|TRBJ2-2|TRBV9|.
CACSTQPRDGELFF
TGTGCCTGCAGCACGCAACCCCGGGACGGGGAGCTGTTCTTT
>many|TRBJ1-1|TRBV12-3/TRBV12-4|TRBD1
CASSFGQGVGNTEAFF
TGTGCCAGCAGTTTTGGGCAGGGGGTAGGGAACACTGAAGCTTTCTTT
>once|TRBJ1-2|TRBV5-1|.
CASSLPGAGDGYTF
TGCGCCAGCAGCTTGCCGGGCGCAGGAGATGGCTACACCTTC
>many|TRBJ1-1|TRBV6-5|.
CASSWAPSAGGTEAFF
TGTGCCAGCAGTTGGGCCCCCTCGGCCGGGGGGACTGAAGCTTTCTTT
>.|TRBJ1-6|TRBV5-4|.
CASSFTGGNSPLHF
TGTGCCAGCAGCTTCACCGGAGGGAATTCACCCCTCCACTTT
>many|TRBJ2-7|TRBV6-5|.
CASSLGGLLYF
TGTGCCAGCAGTTTGGGAGGTCTCCTGTACTTC
>many|TRBJ2-1|TRBV5-1|.
CASHRGSWASYNEQFF
TGCGCCAGCCACCGGGGTAGTTGGGCATCCTACAATGAGCAGTTCTTC
>many|TRBJ1-1|TRBV5-1|TRBD1
CASSLWGFGLRTGSGTEAFF
TGCGCCAGCAGCTTGTGGGGCTTCGGGTTGAGGACAGGGTCGGGCACTGAAGCTTTCTTT
>many|TRBJ1-4|TRBV7-9|TRBD1
CASSPRQGEEKLFF
TGTGCCAGCAGCCCACGCCAGGGGGAGGAAAAACTGTTTTTT